A selection of T cell receptor beta chains follows, all from one sample in a study of blood T cell repertoires in COVID-19. The method was immunoSEQ multiplex PCR; TCRdb's version includes in-frame clones alone and lacks a portion of them. The sample has under 350,000 clones, 89% seen once. Sample: peripheral blood. The source of these receptors is a woman younger than 45 with COVID-19, enrolled during active disease. CDR3s include the opening cysteine and the closing phenylalanine or tryptophan. The D gene is left open where the match is weak. Rows give clone size only sometimes, using once, few, many, or a class for an expanded clone.

v_call: TRBV19
clone_size: -
j_call: TRBJ2-1
d_call: TRBD1
cdr3_nt: TGTGCCAGCACTCGAGGGACAGGCGAGCAGTTCTTC
cdr3_aa: CASTRGTGEQFF

v_call: TRBV27
clone_size: -
j_call: TRBJ1-2
d_call: TRBD1
cdr3_nt: TGTGCCAGCAGTGGCCCCGGGACAGGATATGGCTACACCTTC
cdr3_aa: CASSGPGTGYGYTF

v_call: TRBV19
clone_size: -
j_call: TRBJ2-4
d_call: TRBD1
cdr3_nt: TGTGCCAGTAGTATTGGGTCCAGGGGGCAAAACATTCAGTACTTC
cdr3_aa: CASSIGSRGQNIQYF

v_call: TRBV5-1
clone_size: -
j_call: TRBJ2-1
d_call: -
cdr3_nt: TGCGCCAGCAGCTACGGAGGCAATGAGCAGTTCTTC
cdr3_aa: CASSYGGNEQFF

v_call: TRBV10-1
clone_size: -
j_call: TRBJ1-2
d_call: -
cdr3_nt: TGCGCCAGCACTGATACGGGGTGTAACGCGTCTAACTATGGCTACACCTTC
cdr3_aa: CASTDTGCNASNYGYTF

v_call: TRBV2
clone_size: -
j_call: TRBJ1-2
d_call: -
cdr3_nt: TGTGCCAGCACCATTTCGCAGGGGTATGGCTACACCTTC
cdr3_aa: CASTISQGYGYTF

v_call: TRBV5-5
clone_size: -
j_call: TRBJ1-5
d_call: -
cdr3_nt: TGTGCCAGCAGACTAGGGTGGATGATATGCAATCAGCCCCAGCATTTT
cdr3_aa: CASRLGWMICNQPQHF

v_call: TRBV15
clone_size: -
j_call: TRBJ1-4
d_call: -
cdr3_nt: TGTGCCACCAGCACTGAGACAGGACTTAATGAAAAACTGTTTTTT
cdr3_aa: CATSTETGLNEKLFF

v_call: TRBV2
clone_size: -
j_call: TRBJ1-2
d_call: -
cdr3_nt: TGTGCCAGCAGTGAATGGCAGACAGGCCTTTCCGATGGCTACACCTTC
cdr3_aa: CASSEWQTGLSDGYTF

v_call: TRBV5-8
clone_size: -
j_call: TRBJ1-2
d_call: TRBD1
cdr3_nt: TGTGCCAGCAGCTGGGGCGGGGGACAGGGCTATGGCTACACCTTC
cdr3_aa: CASSWGGGQGYGYTF

v_call: TRBV19
clone_size: -
j_call: TRBJ1-4
d_call: TRBD1
cdr3_nt: TGTGCCAGTAGTCTGACAGGGGTAAATGAAAAACTGTTTTTT
cdr3_aa: CASSLTGVNEKLFF

v_call: TRBV11-3
clone_size: -
j_call: TRBJ2-7
d_call: TRBD1
cdr3_nt: TGTGCCAGCAGGGGCAGGGGGTCGTACGAGCAGTACTTC
cdr3_aa: CASRGRGSYEQYF

v_call: TRBV1
clone_size: -
j_call: TRBJ2-3
d_call: -
cdr3_nt: TGCACCAGCAGCCACGGCGGGGGCACAGATACGCAGTATTTT
cdr3_aa: CTSSHGGGTDTQYF

v_call: TRBV5-4
clone_size: -
j_call: TRBJ2-2
d_call: -
cdr3_nt: TGTGCCAGCAGCTCCGGGACACAGGGTTACACCGGGGAGCTGTTTTTT
cdr3_aa: CASSSGTQGYTGELFF

v_call: TRBV7-2
clone_size: -
j_call: TRBJ2-5
d_call: -
cdr3_nt: TGTGCCAGCAGCGCCAACCGGGGGCAAGAGACCCAGTACTTC
cdr3_aa: CASSANRGQETQYF

v_call: TRBV4-1
clone_size: once
j_call: TRBJ2-5
d_call: TRBD2
cdr3_nt: TGCGCCAGCAGCCAAGATCTCCGGACTAGCGGGGGCCTCAAGGGAGAGACCCAGTACTTC
cdr3_aa: CASSQDLRTSGGLKGETQYF

v_call: TRBV28
clone_size: -
j_call: TRBJ2-1
d_call: TRBD1
cdr3_nt: TGTGCCAGCAGTACAGGGGGCAGTTACAATGAGCAGTTCTTC
cdr3_aa: CASSTGGSYNEQFF

v_call: TRBV9
clone_size: -
j_call: TRBJ2-1
d_call: TRBD2
cdr3_nt: TGTGCCAGCAGCTCCTGGACTAGCGGTTACAATGAGCAGTTCTTC
cdr3_aa: CASSSWTSGYNEQFF

v_call: TRBV11-2
clone_size: -
j_call: TRBJ1-2
d_call: -
cdr3_nt: TGTGCCAGCAGCTTAGTGGGATACCGAGGGGGCTACACCTTC
cdr3_aa: CASSLVGYRGGYTF

v_call: TRBV2
clone_size: -
j_call: TRBJ1-6
d_call: -
cdr3_nt: TGTGCCAGCTCCCCGTCGGTGAATAATTCACCCCTCCACTTT
cdr3_aa: CASSPSVNNSPLHF

v_call: TRBV27
clone_size: -
j_call: TRBJ1-1
d_call: TRBD1
cdr3_nt: TGTGCCAGCAGTCCCGACAGGGTAGAAACTGAAGCTTTCTTT
cdr3_aa: CASSPDRVETEAFF

v_call: TRBV6-4
clone_size: -
j_call: TRBJ1-4
d_call: -
cdr3_nt: TGTGCCAGCAGTGTGACCTTCCCAGGGGAAAAACTGTTTTTT
cdr3_aa: CASSVTFPGEKLFF

v_call: TRBV5-1
clone_size: -
j_call: TRBJ1-1
d_call: -
cdr3_nt: TGCGCCAGCAGCTTGGTCCAGGGGAACACTGAAGCTTTCTTT
cdr3_aa: CASSLVQGNTEAFF

v_call: TRBV25-1
clone_size: -
j_call: TRBJ2-2
d_call: -
cdr3_nt: TGTGCCAGCAGTCCGCCAGGGTACACCGGGGAGCTGTTTTTT
cdr3_aa: CASSPPGYTGELFF

v_call: TRBV3-1/TRBV3-2
clone_size: -
j_call: TRBJ2-5
d_call: -
cdr3_nt: TGTGCCAGCAGCCGGCAACCTGGGAGGAACAGAGAGACCCAGTACTTC
cdr3_aa: CASSRQPGRNRETQYF

v_call: TRBV7-2
clone_size: -
j_call: TRBJ1-1
d_call: TRBD1
cdr3_nt: TGTGCCAGCAGCTTACGGACAGGGAACCCTGAAGCTTTCTTT
cdr3_aa: CASSLRTGNPEAFF

v_call: TRBV27
clone_size: once
j_call: TRBJ2-1
d_call: TRBD2
cdr3_nt: TGTGCCAGCAGTTTACTCGGGGGGGCCTACAATGAGCAGTTCTTC
cdr3_aa: CASSLLGGAYNEQFF

v_call: TRBV5-4
clone_size: -
j_call: TRBJ2-2
d_call: -
cdr3_nt: TGTGCCAGCAGCTTGGGCGGGCCCGGGGAGCTGTTTTTT
cdr3_aa: CASSLGGPGELFF

v_call: TRBV6-5
clone_size: -
j_call: TRBJ2-7
d_call: TRBD1
cdr3_nt: TGTGCCAGCAGGTGGACAGGGTATTACAGCTACGAGCAGTACTTC
cdr3_aa: CASRWTGYYSYEQYF

v_call: TRBV6-1
clone_size: -
j_call: TRBJ1-5
d_call: -
cdr3_nt: TGTGCCAGCAGTGAATATAGAAGGGGCTCGGGTCAGCCCCAGCATTTT
cdr3_aa: CASSEYRRGSGQPQHF

v_call: TRBV15
clone_size: -
j_call: TRBJ1-3
d_call: -
cdr3_nt: TGTGCCACCAGCAGAGATTGGGGGCTAGAAGGAAACACCATATATTTT
cdr3_aa: CATSRDWGLEGNTIYF

v_call: TRBV7-2
clone_size: -
j_call: TRBJ1-2
d_call: -
cdr3_nt: TGTGCCAGCAGCTTAAAAGGGGAAAACTATGGCTACACCTTC
cdr3_aa: CASSLKGENYGYTF

v_call: TRBV2
clone_size: -
j_call: TRBJ2-2
d_call: TRBD1
cdr3_nt: TGTGCCAGCAGTCCCCAGGGGGTCGGGAACACCGGGGAGCTGTTTTTT
cdr3_aa: CASSPQGVGNTGELFF

v_call: TRBV30
clone_size: -
j_call: TRBJ1-2
d_call: TRBD1
cdr3_nt: TGTGCCTGGATGACGGACAGGGGACGTGGCTACACCTTC
cdr3_aa: CAWMTDRGRGYTF

v_call: TRBV7-8
clone_size: -
j_call: TRBJ1-3
d_call: -
cdr3_nt: TGTGCCAGCAGCTTAGTACAGACCACATTAAGTAGTGGAAACACCATATATTTT
cdr3_aa: CASSLVQTTLSSGNTIYF

v_call: TRBV4-1
clone_size: few
j_call: TRBJ1-4
d_call: -
cdr3_nt: TGCGCCAGCAGCAGATTCAGAAATGAAAAACTGTTTTTT
cdr3_aa: CASSRFRNEKLFF

v_call: TRBV5-6
clone_size: once
j_call: TRBJ1-1
d_call: -
cdr3_nt: TGTGCCAGCAGCTTTGGCACGTATGAAGCTTTCTTT
cdr3_aa: CASSFGTYEAFF

v_call: TRBV29-1
clone_size: -
j_call: TRBJ2-1
d_call: TRBD1
cdr3_nt: TGCAGCGTTGATGAGCGACAGGGCAACAATGAGCAGTTCTTC
cdr3_aa: CSVDERQGNNEQFF

v_call: TRBV14
clone_size: -
j_call: TRBJ1-1
d_call: -
cdr3_nt: TGTGCCAGCAGCCGGTCTGAGGTGAACACTGAAGCTTTCTTT
cdr3_aa: CASSRSEVNTEAFF

v_call: TRBV9
clone_size: -
j_call: TRBJ2-7
d_call: TRBD1
cdr3_nt: TGTGCCAGCAGCTCCCAGGGGGAAAGTACCTACGAGCAGTACTTC
cdr3_aa: CASSSQGESTYEQYF

v_call: TRBV28
clone_size: -
j_call: TRBJ1-5
d_call: -
cdr3_nt: TGTGCCAGCACCATAAGGGGAAGAGGCAATCAGCCCCAGCATTTT
cdr3_aa: CASTIRGRGNQPQHF

v_call: TRBV3-1/TRBV3-2
clone_size: -
j_call: TRBJ2-7
d_call: -
cdr3_nt: TGTGCCAGCAGCGATGGGACAATCGCAGAGGACGAGCAGTACTTC
cdr3_aa: CASSDGTIAEDEQYF

v_call: TRBV7-3
clone_size: once
j_call: TRBJ2-1
d_call: TRBD1
cdr3_nt: TGTGCCAGCAGCCCGACCCGGGACAGCGACTACAATGAGCAGTTCTTC
cdr3_aa: CASSPTRDSDYNEQFF

v_call: TRBV6-2/TRBV6-3
clone_size: -
j_call: TRBJ1-2
d_call: -
cdr3_nt: TGTGCCAGCAGTCCAGGACTGAACTATGGCTACACCTTC
cdr3_aa: CASSPGLNYGYTF

v_call: TRBV7-2
clone_size: -
j_call: TRBJ2-3
d_call: -
cdr3_nt: TGTGCCAGCAGCAAGGGGGGGCCACACACAGATACGCAGTATTTT
cdr3_aa: CASSKGGPHTDTQYF

v_call: TRBV5-1
clone_size: -
j_call: TRBJ1-4
d_call: TRBD1
cdr3_nt: TGCGCCAGCAGCCGAGGCAGGGACAGGGGAGAAAAACTGTTTTTT
cdr3_aa: CASSRGRDRGEKLFF

v_call: TRBV6-5
clone_size: -
j_call: TRBJ2-1
d_call: TRBD2
cdr3_nt: TGTGCCATACTAGCGGGGGGGCCGAAGGAGCAGTTCTTC
cdr3_aa: CAILAGGPKEQFF

v_call: TRBV15
clone_size: -
j_call: TRBJ1-6
d_call: -
cdr3_nt: TGTGCCACCAGCAGGTGGAGGTGGAATTCACCCCTCCACTTT
cdr3_aa: CATSRWRWNSPLHF

v_call: TRBV9
clone_size: -
j_call: TRBJ2-2
d_call: -
cdr3_nt: TGTGCCAGCAGCGGGGGAGGAACCGGGGAGCTGTTTTTT
cdr3_aa: CASSGGGTGELFF

v_call: TRBV9
clone_size: few
j_call: TRBJ2-7
d_call: TRBD1
cdr3_nt: TGTGCCAGCAGCGGCCGGGACAGTCCCTACGAGCAGTACTTC
cdr3_aa: CASSGRDSPYEQYF

v_call: TRBV7-6
clone_size: -
j_call: TRBJ2-5
d_call: TRBD1
cdr3_nt: TGTGCCAGCAGCTTAGCCCCTAGGACAGGGCCCCTCCAAGAGACCCAGTACTTC
cdr3_aa: CASSLAPRTGPLQETQYF

v_call: TRBV2
clone_size: -
j_call: TRBJ1-2
d_call: TRBD1
cdr3_nt: TGTGCCAGCAGTGACGGCCAGGGGGCTGAGTATGGCTACACCTTC
cdr3_aa: CASSDGQGAEYGYTF

v_call: TRBV6-5
clone_size: -
j_call: TRBJ1-3
d_call: -
cdr3_nt: TGTGCCAGCACCCTCTCTGGAAACACCATATATTTT
cdr3_aa: CASTLSGNTIYF

v_call: TRBV11-3
clone_size: -
j_call: TRBJ1-2
d_call: TRBD1
cdr3_nt: TGTGCCAGCACCAAAACAGGGGTCTATGGCTACACCTTC
cdr3_aa: CASTKTGVYGYTF

v_call: TRBV7-9
clone_size: -
j_call: TRBJ1-2
d_call: -
cdr3_nt: TGTGCCAGCAGCTTAGGGGGTCGGGAGTCTAACTATGGCTACACCTTC
cdr3_aa: CASSLGGRESNYGYTF

v_call: TRBV18
clone_size: -
j_call: TRBJ2-3
d_call: TRBD2
cdr3_nt: TGTGCCAGCTCACCAACGGCGGGGGGCTACCCTCGTCCAGATACGCAGTATTTT
cdr3_aa: CASSPTAGGYPRPDTQYF

v_call: TRBV30
clone_size: -
j_call: TRBJ2-3
d_call: TRBD2
cdr3_nt: TGTGCCTGGAGTGTACTAGCGGGGGGCCTGGATACGCAGTATTTT
cdr3_aa: CAWSVLAGGLDTQYF

v_call: TRBV11-2
clone_size: -
j_call: TRBJ1-3
d_call: -
cdr3_nt: TGTGCCAGCAGCTTAGGGGGGGGCTCAGGAAACACCATATATTTT
cdr3_aa: CASSLGGGSGNTIYF